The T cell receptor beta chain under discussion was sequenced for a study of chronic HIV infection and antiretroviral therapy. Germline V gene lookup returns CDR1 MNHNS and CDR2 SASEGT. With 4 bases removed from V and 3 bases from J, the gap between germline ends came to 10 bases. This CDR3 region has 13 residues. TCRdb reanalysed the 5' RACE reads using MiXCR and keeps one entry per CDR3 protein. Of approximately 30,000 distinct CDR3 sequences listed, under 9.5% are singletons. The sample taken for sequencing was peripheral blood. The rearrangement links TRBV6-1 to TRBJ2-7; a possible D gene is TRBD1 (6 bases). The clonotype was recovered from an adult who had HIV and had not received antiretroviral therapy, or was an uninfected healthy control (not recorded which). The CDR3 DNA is TGTGCCAGCAGTGTAACAGGGCGCTACGAGCAGTACTTC. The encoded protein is CASSVTGRYEQYF.